These 26 T cell receptor beta chains were sequenced from one sample in a study of cytomegalovirus exposure and HLA in healthy donors. Some clones are missing from TCRdb's copy, which holds only in-frame ones; the method was immunoSEQ multiplex PCR. The sample lists 330,000 or so clones, 86% occurring once. Specimen: PBMCs. These receptors came from a woman under 30 in good health and CMV-seronegative.

The chain couples TRBV15 to TRBJ2-7; tentative D call: TRBD1 (6 bases). The CDR3 is 12 amino acids. Germline V gene data show CDR1 as LNHNV and CDR2 as YYDKDF (reference sequence). With 0 bases removed from V and 10 bases from J, the gap between germline ends came to 10 bases. CDR3 residues: CATSRDGQIQYF. The DNA for the CDR3 is TGTGCCACCAGCAGAGATGGACAGATCCAGTACTTC.

This clone has only a few counts. The chain is built from TRBV6-1 and TRBJ2-5, with TRBD2 as a possible D gene (6 bases). Germline V gene data show CDR1 as MNHNS and CDR2 as SASEGT. Trimming left V 6 bases short and J 5 bases short, with 13 bases between. This CDR3 is built from 13 residues. The CDR3 loop reads CASSAGRHETQYF. DNA of the CDR3: TGTGCCAGCAGCGCGGGACGGCACGAGACCCAGTACTTC.

The V gene is TRBV28, the J gene TRBJ2-7; 10 nucleotides agree with TRBD2. CDR1 is MDHEN, CDR2 SYDVKM, per germline. The CDR3 extends over 17 amino acids. V lost 2 bases to trimming and J lost 5 bases; unmatched junction nucleotides: 12. CDR3 in DNA: TGTGCCAGCAGTTTAGAATTAGCGGGGGGAACCGGAAACGAGCAGTACTTC. Its protein is CASSLELAGGTGNEQYF.

This clone was picked up one time. The rearrangement uses TRBV10-3 and TRBJ1-1; D is undetermined. The CDR3 extends over 13 amino acids. With 0 bases removed from V and 11 bases from J, the gap between germline ends came to 13 bases. Germline loops: CDR1 ENHRY, CDR2 SYGVKD. CDR3 in amino acids: CAISESTGAGAFF. Here the CDR3 DNA reads TGTGCCATCAGTGAGTCAACGGGTGCTGGTGCTTTCTTT.

This chain uses TRBV28 with TRBJ2-5, with 10 bases lining up with TRBD2. Losses at the gene ends were 7 bases for V and 2 bases for J; bases not matched to a gene: 7. CDR1 is MDHEN, CDR2 SYDVKM, per germline. This CDR3 comprises 15 residues. The CDR3 loop is CASTLGLAVQETQYF. The CDR3 region has the DNA TGTGCCAGCACCTTAGGACTAGCGGTACAAGAGACCCAGTACTTC.

The J gene is TRBJ2-5, the V gene TRBV5-6; D is unresolved. The ends were cut back, 1 base at V and 5 bases at J, with 6 bases in the middle. The CDR3 has 12 residues. Germline CDR1 is SGHDT and CDR2 is YYEEEE. The chain's CDR3 is CASSLSAETQYF. The CDR3 coding sequence is TGTGCCAGCAGCTTGTCAGCGGAGACCCAGTACTTC.

The rearrangement links TRBV10-3 to TRBJ2-7; 11 nucleotides match TRBD2. V was pared by 3 bases and J by 1 base, with 11 bases of the junction left unmatched. The V gene's germline CDR1 is ENHRY and CDR2 SYGVKD. The CDR3 contains 18 residues. CDR3 loop: CAISDRRLAGGKSYEQYF. The CDR3 DNA follows: TGTGCCATCAGTGATCGTAGGCTAGCGGGAGGAAAATCCTACGAGCAGTACTTC.

The CDR3 coding sequence is TGTGCCAGCAGCTCCGGGACTAGCTCCTACAATGAGCAGTTCTTC. Translating it yields CASSSGTSSYNEQFF. This sequence joins TRBV7-2 and TRBJ2-1, with 8 bases fitting TRBD2. This CDR3 spans 15 amino acids. Germline V gene lookup returns CDR1 SGHTA and CDR2 FQGNSA. Trimming removed 4 bases from V and 0 bases from J; junction bases left unmatched: 2.

The gene calls are TRBV13 and TRBJ1-3; D not resolved. V dropped 4 bases and J dropped 4 bases, with 11 bases sitting between them. The V gene's germline CDR1 is PRHDT and CDR2 FYEKMQ (reference sequence). The CDR3 totals 14 residues. The CDR3 nucleotides read TGTGCCAGCAGCTCGACGGACTCAGGAAACACCATATATTTT. It yields the protein CASSSTDSGNTIYF.

The chain carries TRBV4-3 and TRBJ2-1; TRBD2 matches at 8 bases. The germline CDR1 and CDR2 sequences are LGHNA and YSLEER. This CDR3 has 15 amino acids. V was pared by 0 bases and J by 9 bases, with 7 bases of the junction left unmatched. CDR3 amino acids: CASSQDLKRETEQFF. The CDR3 DNA follows: TGCGCCAGCAGCCAAGACTTAAAGCGGGAGACTGAGCAGTTCTTC.

The V and J genes are TRBV15 and TRBJ2-3, with D unclear. Germline lookup yields CDR1 LNHNV and CDR2 YYDKDF (reference sequence). The ends were cut back, 6 bases at V and 3 bases at J, with 16 bases in the middle. The CDR3 is 15 amino acids. CDR3 residues: CATRSRSAGTDTQYF. CDR3 in DNA: TGTGCCACCAGGTCTAGATCTGCCGGGACAGATACGCAGTATTTT.

A few counts support this clone. The chain carries TRBV5-6 and TRBJ2-1; 12 positions agree with TRBD2. The V and J ends lost 4 bases and 10 bases, in that order; junction bases with no gene match: 3. Germline V CDR1 and CDR2: SGHDT, YYEEEE. The CDR3 has 13 residues. The CDR3: CASSTTSGGEQFF. CDR3 coding DNA: TGTGCCAGCAGCACGACTAGCGGGGGAGAGCAGTTCTTC. Based on the CDR3 plus reference TRBV5-6 and TRBJ2-1, the full variable domain is DAGVTQSPTHLIKTRGQQVTLRCSPKSGHDTVSWYQQALGQGPQFIFQYYEEEERQRGNFPDRFSGHQFPNYSSELNVNALLLGDSALYLCASSTTSGGEQFFGPGTRLTVL.

This chain uses TRBV27 with TRBJ2-3; 7 nucleotides match TRBD2. Germline loops: CDR1 MNHEY, CDR2 SMNVEV (reference sequence). The CDR3 has 14 residues. With 7 bases clipped from V and 5 bases from J, the junction kept 9 bases outside the gene matches. The CDR3 spells CASMGGWGIDTQYF. The CDR3 nucleotides are TGTGCCAGCATGGGGGGGTGGGGAATAGATACGCAGTATTTT.

V usage is TRBV2 and J usage is TRBJ1-2; 7 nucleotides align to TRBD1. Germline values: CDR1 SNHLY, CDR2 FYNNEI. V lost 8 bases, J lost 3 bases, and 6 bases stayed unmatched. CDR3 length: 13 residues. Written as DNA, the CDR3 is TGTGCCAGCCAGATTGACAGGGACTATGGCTACACCTTC. Amino acid sequence: CASQIDRDYGYTF.

This sequence joins TRBV15 and TRBJ2-5; D is uncertain. Germline CDR1 and CDR2: LNHNV and YYDKDF (reference sequence). CDR3 length: 15 amino acids. The V end was cut by 3 bases, the J end by 2 bases, with 13 bases between. DNA for the CDR3: TGTGCCACCAGCAGGCAGCTAACTATTCAAGAGACCCAGTACTTC. This sequence encodes CATSRQLTIQETQYF.

The CDR3 loop reads CASSLRFQVGAYEQYF. CDR3 bases: TGTGCCAGCAGCTTAAGGTTCCAGGTAGGCGCCTACGAGCAGTACTTC. This sequence joins TRBV7-2 and TRBJ2-7; D remains unclear. V lost 2 bases and J lost 2, with 16 bases in between. This CDR3 comprises 16 residues. The germline V gene encodes CDR1 SGHTA and CDR2 FQGNSA.

The gene calls are TRBV21-1 and TRBJ1-2; TRBD1 is the table's D call and was not checked against the DNA. TRBV21-1 is tagged as a pseudogene. This CDR3 region has 15 residues. The CDR3 DNA reads TGTGCCAGCAGCAGGCTCAGGGGCGCCCAGGATGGCTACACCTTC. Its protein is CASSRLRGAQDGYTF.

The chain links TRBV11-2 to TRBJ2-2; D ambiguous. In germline, CDR1 is SGHAT, CDR2 FQNNGV. V lost 5 bases and J 1 base, leaving 5 bases between the germline ends. There are 13 residues in the CDR3. DNA of the CDR3: TGTGCCAGCAGCATCAGGAACACCGGGGAGCTGTTTTTT. Protein: CASSIRNTGELFF.

The J gene is TRBJ2-3, the V gene TRBV11-3, with 7 nucleotides matching TRBD2. The trim removed 5 bases at V and 6 bases at J, leaving 5 bases unmatched. Germline V gives CDR1 SGHNT, CDR2 YENEEA. This CDR3 has 13 amino acids. CDR3 region: CASSPGGGDTQYF. Written as DNA, the CDR3 is TGTGCCAGCAGCCCCGGGGGAGGGGATACGCAGTATTTT.

The V and J genes are TRBV2 and TRBJ2-5; D may be TRBD2 (6 bases). The germline V gene has CDR1 SNHLY and CDR2 FYNNEI. CDR3 length: 15 amino acids. V was cut by 6 bases and J by 5 bases, with 19 bases left in between. This CDR3 reads CASSPGTPSTETQYF. CDR3 bases: TGTGCCAGCAGCCCCGGGACTCCCAGTACGGAGACCCAGTACTTC.

This clone was recorded at least ten times. The genes are TRBV19 and TRBJ1-2; TRBD1 matches at 8 bases. CDR1 LNHDA and CDR2 SQIVND come from the germline V gene (reference sequence). The J segment lost 3 bases and the V segment lost 6 bases, leaving 6 bases of the junction unmatched. The CDR3 is made up of 14 amino acids. CDR3 sequence reads: CASSSRGHDYGYTF. The CDR3 DNA sequence: TGTGCCAGTAGCAGCAGGGGGCACGACTATGGCTACACCTTC.

The chain couples TRBV18 to TRBJ2-6; maybe TRBD2 (5 bases). The CDR3 sequence is 15 residues long. Germline lookup yields CDR1 KGHSH and CDR2 LQKENI. V lost 5 bases to trimming and J lost 0 bases, with 8 bases between them. As DNA, the CDR3 is TGTGCCAGCTCAGGACTCCTCTCTGGGGCCAACGTCCTGACTTTC. Its protein is CASSGLLSGANVLTF.

This clone was counted between two and nine times. The rearrangement joins TRBV2 to TRBJ2-7; D gene ambiguous. Trimming shortened V by 4 bases and J by 3 bases, and 7 bases separated the two germline ends. The germline CDR1 and CDR2 sequences are SNHLY and FYNNEI. This CDR3 has 12 amino acids. For the CDR3, the DNA is TGTGCCAGCAGTGCACAGAACTACGAGCAGTACTTC. It is translated as CASSAQNYEQYF.

V is TRBV15 and J is TRBJ2-3; TRBD2 might be the D (5 bases). The length of the CDR3 is 16 residues. Trimming took off 1 base at V and 2 bases at J, with 13 bases between the two ends. Germline loops: CDR1 LNHNV, CDR2 YYDKDF (reference sequence). The chain's CDR3 is CATSRGGGIATDTQYF. CDR3 in DNA: TGTGCCACCAGCAGAGGAGGAGGCATAGCCACAGATACGCAGTATTTT.

The chain uses TRBV9 and TRBJ1-1; D remains ambiguous. The ends were cut back, 0 bases at V and 3 bases at J, with 9 bases in the middle. The CDR3 consists of 14 residues. Germline-derived CDR1 and CDR2 are SGDLS and YYNGEE. CDR3 loop: CASSVGGGDTEAFF. In DNA form, the CDR3 reads TGTGCCAGCAGCGTAGGAGGAGGTGACACTGAAGCTTTCTTT.

V usage is TRBV9 and J usage is TRBJ2-1; D remains unclear. The germline V and J ends were trimmed by 1 base and 2 bases, with 10 bases remaining between them. This CDR3 comprises 15 residues. Per germline, CDR1 SGDLS and CDR2 YYNGEE. The CDR3 loop is CASSVTGTTYNEQFF. CDR3 in DNA: TGTGCCAGCAGCGTAACTGGAACTACCTACAATGAGCAGTTCTTC.